This T cell receptor (beta chain) was documented in a study of TIL therapy for anti-PD-1-resistant metastatic lung cancer. As for the study in general: Median patient age was about 55, ranging about 38-80 years. Half of patients were current or former smokers.

Sequencing used immunoSEQ v3. Measured with immunoSEQ multiplex PCR; TCRdb has only the in-frame clones, and not every one. The sample records more than 55,000 clones, about two thirds being singletons. This sample's time point: pre-treatment sample, taken before nivolumab and TIL therapy. Adults with stage 4 NSCLC were enrolled in a phase I trial. The study, taken as a whole, reports: TIL clonotype persistence in blood showed no apparent association with response.

V shed 5 bases, J shed 6 bases, and the junction held 17 bases outside the gene matches. The germline CDR1 and CDR2 sequences are GTSNPN and SVGIG (reference sequence). The CDR3 sequence is 18 residues long. Turning to this clone: Its antigen is unknown.

This receptor was identified in a person aged 25-85 years with non-small cell lung cancer. J is TRBJ2-3 and V is TRBV30; 13 bases fit TRBD2. The starting material was blood, obtained at baseline. As DNA, the CDR3 is TGTGCCTGGGCACCCAGAGCCGGGACTAGCGGGAAATGGGATACGCAGTATTTT. This encodes CAWAPRAGTSGKWDTQYF.